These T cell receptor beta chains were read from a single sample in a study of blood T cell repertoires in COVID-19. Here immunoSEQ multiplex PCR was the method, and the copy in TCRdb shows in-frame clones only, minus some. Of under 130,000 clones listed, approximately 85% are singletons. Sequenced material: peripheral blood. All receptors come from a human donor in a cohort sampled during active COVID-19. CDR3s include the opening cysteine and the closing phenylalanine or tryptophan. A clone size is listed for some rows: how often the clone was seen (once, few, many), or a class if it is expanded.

CDR3aa: CASSSPTGTYEQYF
abundance: -
j_gene: TRBJ2-7
v_gene: TRBV28
len: 14

CDR3aa: CASSWQRRYF
abundance: -
j_gene: TRBJ2-7
v_gene: TRBV5-6
len: 10

CDR3aa: CASSPAGTGVEKLFF
abundance: -
j_gene: TRBJ1-4
v_gene: TRBV5-1
len: 15

CDR3aa: CASSSGPGLAGGELFF
abundance: -
j_gene: TRBJ2-2
v_gene: TRBV5-1
len: 16

CDR3aa: CASSYRGNEQYF
abundance: -
j_gene: TRBJ2-7
v_gene: TRBV6-2/TRBV6-3
len: 12

CDR3aa: CATSDPGQGPTF
abundance: -
j_gene: TRBJ1-2
v_gene: TRBV24-1
len: 12

CDR3aa: CASSLGSAGSGNTIYF
abundance: once
j_gene: TRBJ1-3
v_gene: TRBV7-6
len: 16

CDR3aa: CAISGTGEGTQYF
abundance: -
j_gene: TRBJ2-3
v_gene: TRBV10-3
len: 13

CDR3aa: CASSTPTVPYEQYF
abundance: -
j_gene: TRBJ2-7
v_gene: TRBV7-2
len: 14

CDR3aa: CASSRHGQGGAYEQYF
abundance: once
j_gene: TRBJ2-7
v_gene: TRBV19
len: 16

CDR3aa: CASSSLAGGAYNEQFF
abundance: -
j_gene: TRBJ2-1
v_gene: TRBV6-2/TRBV6-3
len: 16

CDR3aa: CASQELTGTGYTF
abundance: -
j_gene: TRBJ1-2
v_gene: TRBV25-1
len: 13

CDR3aa: CASSQDLSGVNEKLFF
abundance: -
j_gene: TRBJ1-4
v_gene: TRBV4-2
len: 16

CDR3aa: CASSFIRQGANTEAFF
abundance: few
j_gene: TRBJ1-1
v_gene: TRBV28
len: 16

CDR3aa: CAIGIAGPRGTDTQYF
abundance: -
j_gene: TRBJ2-3
v_gene: TRBV10-3
len: 16

CDR3aa: CASSSDRVYSPLHF
abundance: -
j_gene: TRBJ1-6
v_gene: TRBV7-2
len: 14

CDR3aa: CASSSPRTQYF
abundance: -
j_gene: TRBJ2-3
v_gene: TRBV6-2/TRBV6-3
len: 11

CDR3aa: CASSLGGRTEKLFF
abundance: -
j_gene: TRBJ1-4
v_gene: TRBV18
len: 14

CDR3aa: CASTASTGVQETQYF
abundance: -
j_gene: TRBJ2-5
v_gene: TRBV6-5
len: 15

CDR3aa: CASSSGLAGYYEQYF
abundance: -
j_gene: TRBJ2-7
v_gene: TRBV5-5
len: 15

CDR3aa: CASRPGGGQGNTIYF
abundance: -
j_gene: TRBJ1-3
v_gene: TRBV7-9
len: 15

CDR3aa: CASSFPVEVTEAFF
abundance: -
j_gene: TRBJ1-1
v_gene: TRBV28
len: 14

CDR3aa: CATTPLAGGDNEQFF
abundance: -
j_gene: TRBJ2-1
v_gene: TRBV10-3
len: 15

CDR3aa: CAWSGGGQGYYGYTF
abundance: -
j_gene: TRBJ1-2
v_gene: TRBV30
len: 15

CDR3aa: CASSQDLSRTYEQYF
abundance: -
j_gene: TRBJ2-7
v_gene: TRBV14
len: 15

CDR3aa: CSVSGGQGGQPQHF
abundance: once
j_gene: TRBJ1-5
v_gene: TRBV29-1
len: 14

CDR3aa: CASCPDRVGNQPQHF
abundance: -
j_gene: TRBJ1-5
v_gene: TRBV19
len: 15

CDR3aa: CASSWAGGYPTDTQYF
abundance: -
j_gene: TRBJ2-3
v_gene: TRBV7-2
len: 16

CDR3aa: CASSLRVGTGYYEQYF
abundance: -
j_gene: TRBJ2-7
v_gene: TRBV7-2
len: 16

CDR3aa: CASRGQTFYEQYF
abundance: -
j_gene: TRBJ2-7
v_gene: TRBV6-5
len: 13

CDR3aa: CASSLASGIITGELFF
abundance: -
j_gene: TRBJ2-2
v_gene: TRBV7-9
len: 16

CDR3aa: CASSPRQADGNTEAFF
abundance: -
j_gene: TRBJ1-1
v_gene: TRBV18
len: 16

CDR3aa: CASSQDQSGSLESFF
abundance: few
j_gene: TRBJ2-1
v_gene: TRBV4-2
len: 15

CDR3aa: CAGAQGNSPLHF
abundance: few
j_gene: TRBJ1-6
v_gene: TRBV7-9
len: 12

CDR3aa: CASSYSGTGNHEQYF
abundance: -
j_gene: TRBJ2-7
v_gene: TRBV28
len: 15

CDR3aa: CASSSYRGPPYNEQFF
abundance: once
j_gene: TRBJ2-1
v_gene: TRBV7-3
len: 16

CDR3aa: CASSGGPETQYF
abundance: -
j_gene: TRBJ2-5
v_gene: TRBV12-3/TRBV12-4
len: 12

CDR3aa: CSASTGVNQPQHF
abundance: few
j_gene: TRBJ1-5
v_gene: TRBV20-1
len: 13

CDR3aa: CASSLGGTGNYGYTF
abundance: once
j_gene: TRBJ1-2
v_gene: TRBV7-2
len: 15

CDR3aa: CASSDTFNYGYTF
abundance: few
j_gene: TRBJ1-2
v_gene: TRBV6-1
len: 13

CDR3aa: CASNRQGANEKLFF
abundance: -
j_gene: TRBJ1-4
v_gene: TRBV7-9
len: 14

CDR3aa: CASTSRGLEELFF
abundance: -
j_gene: TRBJ2-2
v_gene: TRBV19
len: 13

CDR3aa: CATGEGGPYNSPLHF
abundance: -
j_gene: TRBJ1-6
v_gene: TRBV7-9
len: 15

CDR3aa: CASSLVGDEQFF
abundance: -
j_gene: TRBJ2-1
v_gene: TRBV25-1
len: 12

CDR3aa: CASSPRQGGYTF
abundance: once
j_gene: TRBJ1-2
v_gene: TRBV4-1
len: 12

CDR3aa: CASSFSTRDEQFF
abundance: -
j_gene: TRBJ2-1
v_gene: TRBV5-4
len: 13

CDR3aa: CAWRSGLASYEQYF
abundance: -
j_gene: TRBJ2-7
v_gene: TRBV30
len: 14

CDR3aa: CASSFRSRLAKNIQYF
abundance: -
j_gene: TRBJ2-4
v_gene: TRBV28
len: 16

CDR3aa: CASSQGLALIQNTGELFF
abundance: -
j_gene: TRBJ2-2
v_gene: TRBV4-2
len: 18

CDR3aa: CASSLEGRETQYF
abundance: -
j_gene: TRBJ2-5
v_gene: TRBV6-5
len: 13

CDR3aa: CASSDGAGARQETQYF
abundance: -
j_gene: TRBJ2-5
v_gene: TRBV2
len: 16

CDR3aa: CASRLGTGVTSHQPQHF
abundance: -
j_gene: TRBJ1-5
v_gene: TRBV28
len: 17

CDR3aa: CASSLGQNNQPQHF
abundance: few
j_gene: TRBJ1-5
v_gene: TRBV7-8
len: 14

CDR3aa: CASHRWGDHEAFF
abundance: once
j_gene: TRBJ1-1
v_gene: TRBV11-2
len: 13

CDR3aa: CASRITAGNTIYF
abundance: -
j_gene: TRBJ1-3
v_gene: TRBV2
len: 13

CDR3aa: CASSLYEGEAFF
abundance: once
j_gene: TRBJ1-1
v_gene: TRBV28
len: 12

CDR3aa: CASTSKTGGHQPQHF
abundance: -
j_gene: TRBJ1-5
v_gene: TRBV19
len: 15